One TCR beta chain is described in this entry. Germline CDR1 reads SGHKS; CDR2 reads YYEKEE (reference sequence). Trimming shortened V by 0 bases and J by 5 bases, and 8 bases separated the two germline ends. The CDR3 is 13 residues long. Here immunoSEQ multiplex PCR was the method, and the copy in TCRdb shows in-frame clones only, minus some. Of some 200,000 clones detected, around 92% appear once; the ten largest clones hold 1% to 1.5%. This entry is derived from a study of blood T cell repertoires in COVID-19. Study-wide context: Samples taken during acute and convalescent COVID-19 were collected in the United States, Italy and Spain.

This sequence was found in a man aged 25 to 45 with acute or convalescent COVID-19. The rearrangement joins TRBV5-5 to TRBJ2-5; unclear D gene. The source material was peripheral blood. CDR3 sequence (DNA): TGTGCCAGCAGCTTGGGGTTTCGGGAGACCCAGTACTTC. Amino acids: CASSLGFRETQYF. Complete variable domain (other parts from reference TRBV5-5 and TRBJ2-5): DAGVTQSPTHLIKTRGQQVTLRCSPISGHKSVSWYQQVLGQGPQFIFQYYEKEERGRGNFPDRFSARQFPNYSSELNVNALLLGDSALYLCASSLGFRETQYFGPGTRLLVL.